Reported below is one TCR beta chain. The data were obtained in a study of blood T cell repertoires in COVID-19. Per the study methods: For nucleated cells, counts were estimated from reference gene primer amplification. Sequenced by immunoSEQ multiplex PCR; TCRdb stores in-frame clones only, minus some. That table gives V, J and clone size, and the DNA gave D and trimming. The repertoire holds 30,000 to 35,000 clones, with about 94% as singletons. V was pared by 7 bases and J by 0 bases, with 10 bases of the junction left unmatched. The germline gives CDR1 ENHRY, CDR2 SYGVKD. CDR3 length: 17 residues.

The clonotype comes from a human donor in a cohort sampled during active COVID-19. V usage is TRBV10-3 and J usage is TRBJ1-3; 9 bases line up with TRBD1. The sequencing sample was made of peripheral blood. The CDR3 loop is CAITGQGSPSSGNTIYF. The CDR3 DNA follows: TGTGCCATCACCGGACAGGGGTCCCCTAGCTCTGGAAACACCATATATTTT.